Listed below are T cell receptor beta chains from one sample, sequenced in a study of shared clonotypes between healthy human individuals. Only in-frame clones appear in the TCRdb table, and some are missing; sequencing was by immunoSEQ multiplex PCR. This table has 2 million to 2.5 million clones, almost 96% appearing once. The specimen sequenced was naive CD4+ T cells sorted from blood. All receptors come from a man aged 18 to 29 in good health. The CDR3 runs from the conserved cysteine through the conserved F or W. The D gene is left open where the match is weak.

-,TRBV6-5,TRBJ2-5,CASSYRASEGQYF,TGTGCCAGCAGTTACAGGGCTAGCGAAGGCCAGTACTTC
-,TRBV7-2,TRBJ1-3,CASSLASGSRLPGNTIYF,TGTGCCAGCAGCTTAGCCTCCGGGAGCAGGTTGCCGGGAAACACCATATATTTT
TRBD2,TRBV7-9,TRBJ2-1,CASAFAGGRGNEQFF,TGTGCCAGCGCCTTCGCGGGAGGGCGAGGCAATGAGCAGTTCTTC
-,TRBV5-1,TRBJ2-7,CASSLGMSGYEQYF,TGCGCCAGCAGCTTGGGGATGTCGGGGTACGAGCAGTACTTC
-,TRBV5-4,TRBJ2-5,CASSLIRGEGETQYF,TGTGCCAGCAGCTTGATAAGAGGGGAAGGGGAGACCCAGTACTTC
TRBD1,TRBV13,TRBJ2-7,CASSTIDRALDEQYF,TGTGCCAGCAGCACTATTGACAGGGCATTGGACGAGCAGTACTTC
-,TRBV2,TRBJ1-3,CASSEASIGNTIYF,TGTGCCAGCAGTGAAGCCTCCATCGGAAACACCATATATTTT
-,TRBV4-1,TRBJ2-2,CASSPSGTFYVANTGELFF,TGCGCCAGCAGTCCCTCCGGGACGTTCTATGTCGCGAACACCGGGGAGCTGTTTTTT
-,TRBV6-5,TRBJ2-3,CASRWGASTDTQYF,TGTGCCAGCAGATGGGGGGCTAGCACAGATACGCAGTATTTT
-,TRBV6-5,TRBJ2-2,CASSYSPQAFTGELFF,TGTGCCAGCAGTTACTCGCCCCAGGCCTTCACCGGGGAGCTGTTTTTT
TRBD2,TRBV9,TRBJ2-7,CASSVEAGGHEQYF,TGTGCCAGCAGCGTAGAAGCGGGGGGCCACGAGCAGTACTTC
-,TRBV5-6,TRBJ2-5,CASSTGTPQETQYF,TGTGCCAGCAGCACCGGGACACCCCAAGAGACCCAGTACTTC
-,TRBV15,TRBJ2-7,CATRGQDEQYF,TGTGCCACCAGGGGTCAGGACGAGCAGTACTTC
-,TRBV5-1,TRBJ1-2,CASSPDNYGYTF,TGCGCCAGCAGCCCTGACAACTATGGCTACACCTTC
TRBD2,TRBV7-8,TRBJ2-7,CASSLEAGEVSF,TGTGCCAGCAGCTTAGAAGCGGGAGAAGTGTCCTTC
TRBD1,TRBV7-8,TRBJ1-5,CASSSRTGRQPQHF,TGTGCCAGCAGCTCCCGGACAGGGAGGCAGCCCCAGCATTTT